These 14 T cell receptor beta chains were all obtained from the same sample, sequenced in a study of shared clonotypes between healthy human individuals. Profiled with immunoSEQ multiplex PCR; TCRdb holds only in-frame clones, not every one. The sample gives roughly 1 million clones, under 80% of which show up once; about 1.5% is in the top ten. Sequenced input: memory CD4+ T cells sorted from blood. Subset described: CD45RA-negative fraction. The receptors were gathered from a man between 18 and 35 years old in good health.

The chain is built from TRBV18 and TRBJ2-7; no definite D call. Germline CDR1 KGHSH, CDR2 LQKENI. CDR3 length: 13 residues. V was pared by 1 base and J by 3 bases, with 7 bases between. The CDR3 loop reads CASSPRENYEQYF. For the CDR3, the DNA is TGTGCCAGCTCACCACGAGAGAACTACGAGCAGTACTTC.

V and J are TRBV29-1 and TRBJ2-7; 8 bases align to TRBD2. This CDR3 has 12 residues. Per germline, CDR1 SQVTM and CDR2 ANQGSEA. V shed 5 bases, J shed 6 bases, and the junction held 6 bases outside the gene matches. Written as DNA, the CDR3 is TGCAGCGTTCGACGGGAGGGGACCGAGCAGTACTTC. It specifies CSVRREGTEQYF.

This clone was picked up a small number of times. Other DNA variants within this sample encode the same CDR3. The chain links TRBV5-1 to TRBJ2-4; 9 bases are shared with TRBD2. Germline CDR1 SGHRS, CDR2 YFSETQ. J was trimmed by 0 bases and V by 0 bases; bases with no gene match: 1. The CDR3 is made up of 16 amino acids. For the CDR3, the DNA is TGCGCCAGCAGCTTGGCTAGCGGGGTAGCCAAAAACATTCAGTACTTC. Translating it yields CASSLASGVAKNIQYF.

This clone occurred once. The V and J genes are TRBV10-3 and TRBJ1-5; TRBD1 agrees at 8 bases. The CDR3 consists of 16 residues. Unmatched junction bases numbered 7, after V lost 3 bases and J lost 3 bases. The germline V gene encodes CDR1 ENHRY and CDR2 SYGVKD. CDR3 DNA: TGTGCCATCAGTGACTCCGACAGGGGCCCCAATCAGCCCCAGCATTTT. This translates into CAISDSDRGPNQPQHF.

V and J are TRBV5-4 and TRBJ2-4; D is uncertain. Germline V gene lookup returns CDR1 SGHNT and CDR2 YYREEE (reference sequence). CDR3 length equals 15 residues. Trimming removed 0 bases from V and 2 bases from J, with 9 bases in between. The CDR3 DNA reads TGTGCCAGCAGCTTGGGAGCCAACTCCAAAAACATTCAGTACTTC. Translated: CASSLGANSKNIQYF.

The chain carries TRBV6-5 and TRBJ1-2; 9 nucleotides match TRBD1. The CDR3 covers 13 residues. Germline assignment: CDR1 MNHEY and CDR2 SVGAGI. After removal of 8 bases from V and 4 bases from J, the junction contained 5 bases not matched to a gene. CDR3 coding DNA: TGTGCCAGCTCGGACAGGGGCGGCTATGGCTACACCTTC. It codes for CASSDRGGYGYTF.

The CDR3 sequence: CASSPSGTESLQETQYF. CDR3 coding DNA: TGTGCCAGCAGCCCCTCGGGAACAGAGTCCCTCCAAGAGACCCAGTACTTC. The chain links TRBV7-9 to TRBJ2-5; D may be TRBD2 (5 bases). Germline CDR1 and CDR2: SEHNR and FQNEAQ (reference sequence). The CDR3 length is 17 residues. The germline V and J ends were trimmed by 5 bases and 1 base, with 20 bases remaining between them.

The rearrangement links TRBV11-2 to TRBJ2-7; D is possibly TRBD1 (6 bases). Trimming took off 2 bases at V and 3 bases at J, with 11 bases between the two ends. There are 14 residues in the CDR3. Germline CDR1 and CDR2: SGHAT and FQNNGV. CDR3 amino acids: CASSLTEGGYEQYF. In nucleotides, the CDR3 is TGTGCCAGCAGCTTAACGGAAGGGGGCTACGAGCAGTACTTC. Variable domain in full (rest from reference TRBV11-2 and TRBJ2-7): EAGVAQSPRYKIIEKRQSVAFWCNPISGHATLYWYQQILGQGPKLLIQFQNNGVVDDSQLPKDRFSAERLKGVDSTLKIQPAKLEDSAVYLCASSLTEGGYEQYFGPGTRLTVT.

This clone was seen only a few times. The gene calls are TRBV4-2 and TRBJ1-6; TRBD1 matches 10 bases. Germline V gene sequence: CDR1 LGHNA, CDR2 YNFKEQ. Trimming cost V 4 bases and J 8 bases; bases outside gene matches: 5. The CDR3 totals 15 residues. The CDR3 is CASSLRQGADSPLHF. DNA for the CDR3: TGTGCCAGCAGCCTACGACAGGGGGCGGATTCACCCCTCCACTTT.

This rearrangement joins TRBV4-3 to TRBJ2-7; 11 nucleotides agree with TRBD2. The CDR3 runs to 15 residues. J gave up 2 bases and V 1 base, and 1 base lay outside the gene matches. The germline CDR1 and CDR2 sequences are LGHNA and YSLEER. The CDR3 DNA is TGCGCCAGCAGCCAAGTACTAGCGGGAGCCTACGAGCAGTACTTC. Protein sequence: CASSQVLAGAYEQYF.

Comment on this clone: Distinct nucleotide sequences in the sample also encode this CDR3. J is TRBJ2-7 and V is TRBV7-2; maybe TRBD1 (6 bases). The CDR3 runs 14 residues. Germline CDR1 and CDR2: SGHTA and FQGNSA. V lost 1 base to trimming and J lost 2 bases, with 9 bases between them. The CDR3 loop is CASSLVQGAYEQYF. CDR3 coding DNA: TGTGCCAGCAGCTTAGTACAGGGAGCCTACGAGCAGTACTTC.

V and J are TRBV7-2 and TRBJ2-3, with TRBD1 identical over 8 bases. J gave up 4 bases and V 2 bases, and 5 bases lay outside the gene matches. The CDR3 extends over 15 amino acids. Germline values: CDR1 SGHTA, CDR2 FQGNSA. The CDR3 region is CASSLPGTGPDTQYF. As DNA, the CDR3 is TGTGCCAGCAGCTTACCCGGGACAGGTCCAGATACGCAGTATTTT. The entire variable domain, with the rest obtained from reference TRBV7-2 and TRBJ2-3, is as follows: GAGVSQSPSNKVTEKGKDVELRCDPISGHTALYWYRQSLGQGLEFLIYFQGNSAPDKSGLPSDRFSAERTGGSVSTLTIQRTQQEDSAVYLCASSLPGTGPDTQYFGPGTRLTVL.

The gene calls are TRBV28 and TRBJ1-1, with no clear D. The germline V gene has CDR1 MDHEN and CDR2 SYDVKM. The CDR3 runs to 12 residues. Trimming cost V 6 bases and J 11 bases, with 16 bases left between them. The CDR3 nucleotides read TGTGCCAGCAGCCTGGGCCGAAGCTCGGCTTTCTTT. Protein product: CASSLGRSSAFF.

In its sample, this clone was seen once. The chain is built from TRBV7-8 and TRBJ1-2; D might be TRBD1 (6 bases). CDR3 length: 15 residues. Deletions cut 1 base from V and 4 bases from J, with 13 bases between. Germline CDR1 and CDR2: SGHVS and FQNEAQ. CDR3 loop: CASSLVPGVGYGYTF. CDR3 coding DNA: TGTGCCAGCAGCTTAGTTCCAGGGGTAGGCTATGGCTACACCTTC. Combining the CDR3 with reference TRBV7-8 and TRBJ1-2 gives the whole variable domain GAGVSQSPRYKVAKRGQDVALRCDPISGHVSLFWYQQALGQGPEFLTYFQNEAQLDKSGLPSDRFFAERPEGSVSTLKIQRTQQEDSAVYLCASSLVPGVGYGYTFGSGTRLTVV.